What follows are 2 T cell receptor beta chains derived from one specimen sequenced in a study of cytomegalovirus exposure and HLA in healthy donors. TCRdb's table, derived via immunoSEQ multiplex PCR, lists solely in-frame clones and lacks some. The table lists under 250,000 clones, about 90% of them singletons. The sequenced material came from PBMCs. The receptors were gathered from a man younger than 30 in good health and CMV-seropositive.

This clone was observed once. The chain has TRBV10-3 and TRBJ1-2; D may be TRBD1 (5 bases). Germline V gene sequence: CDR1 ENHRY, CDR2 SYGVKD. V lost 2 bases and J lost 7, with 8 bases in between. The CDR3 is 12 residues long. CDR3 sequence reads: CAISEPGTGYTF. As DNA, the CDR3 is TGTGCCATCAGTGAGCCAGGGACTGGCTACACCTTC.

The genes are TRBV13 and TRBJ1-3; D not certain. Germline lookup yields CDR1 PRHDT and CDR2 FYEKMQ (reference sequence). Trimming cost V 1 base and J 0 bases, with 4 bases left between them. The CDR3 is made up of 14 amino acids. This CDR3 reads CASSLDYSGNTIYF. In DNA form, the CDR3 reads TGTGCCAGCAGCTTAGACTACTCTGGAAACACCATATATTTT.